The 29 T cell receptor beta chains listed next were all sequenced from one sample in a study of cytomegalovirus exposure and HLA in healthy donors. Clones were read by immunoSEQ multiplex PCR, and TCRdb kept only the in-frame ones, dropping some. The sample holds approximately 280,000 clones; approximately 86% are singletons and the top ten take 1%. Material: PBMCs. These receptors were collected from a young woman in good health and CMV-seronegative.

This sequence joins TRBV2 and TRBJ2-7; TRBD2 agrees at 10 bases. This CDR3 has 19 residues. The V and J ends lost 2 bases and 2 bases, in that order; junction bases with no gene match: 15. Germline V gene lookup returns CDR1 SNHLY and CDR2 FYNNEI. The CDR3: CASSERSSGRAVQPYEQYF. The CDR3, as DNA: TGTGCCAGCAGTGAAAGATCCAGCGGGAGGGCCGTACAACCCTACGAGCAGTACTTC.

This clone occurred a few times. CDR3 DNA: TGTGCCACCAGCAGAGATAGGGGAGGGGACGGGGAGCTGTTTTTT. It is translated as CATSRDRGGDGELFF. J is TRBJ2-2 and V is TRBV15; 7 nucleotides align to TRBD2. CDR1 LNHNV and CDR2 YYDKDF come from the germline V gene (reference sequence). The CDR3 sequence is 15 residues long. J lost 7 bases, V lost 0 bases, and 5 bases had no gene match.

This clone was observed a few times. The chain carries TRBV28 and TRBJ1-5, with D possibly being TRBD1 (6 bases). This CDR3 spans 15 amino acids. The V gene lost 10 bases and the J gene lost 3 bases, with 19 bases spanning the gap. In germline, CDR1 is MDHEN, CDR2 SYDVKM. The CDR3 region is CATAIRTDFNQPQHF. The CDR3 coding sequence is TGTGCCACCGCGATAAGGACAGATTTCAATCAGCCCCAGCATTTT.

V is TRBV14 and J is TRBJ2-5, with 8 bases aligning to TRBD2. Germline CDR1 reads SGHDN; CDR2 reads FVKESK. The CDR3 is 16 amino acids. Unmatched junction bases numbered 5, after V lost 1 base and J lost 1 base. CDR3 region: CASSQGSSGSQETQYF. CDR3 DNA: TGTGCCAGCAGCCAAGGGTCCAGCGGGAGCCAAGAGACCCAGTACTTC.

This clone was counted only a few times. This chain links TRBV28 with TRBJ1-2; a weak D match, TRBD1 (6 bases). The CDR3 contains 13 residues. Germline V lookup: CDR1 MDHEN, CDR2 SYDVKM. V lost 6 bases to trimming and J lost 7 bases, with 15 bases between them. The chain's CDR3 is CASRATGMAGYTF. CDR3 coding DNA: TGTGCCAGCAGGGCCACAGGGATGGCTGGCTACACCTTC.

V gene TRBV27 combines with J gene TRBJ1-2, with TRBD1 matching over 8 bases. This CDR3 has 13 residues. Germline V CDR1 and CDR2: MNHEY, SMNVEV (reference sequence). Unmatched junction bases numbered 5, after V lost 6 bases and J lost 5 bases. The CDR3 is CASRPGQGYGYTF. CDR3 in DNA: TGTGCCAGCAGACCCGGACAGGGATATGGCTACACCTTC.

This chain connects TRBV4-1 to TRBJ1-2, with D unresolved. The V end was cut by 3 bases, the J end by 6 bases, with 5 bases between. CDR3 size: 11 residues. Looked up from germline, CDR1 is MGHRA and CDR2 is YSYEKL. CDR3 sequence: CASSQSDGYTF. CDR3 in DNA: TGCGCCAGCAGCCAGAGCGATGGCTACACCTTC.

The chain employs TRBV11-2 and TRBJ2-1; 12 bases align to TRBD2. The V gene end was trimmed by 5 bases and the J gene end by 5 bases; junction bases not matched to a gene: 1. The CDR3 extends over 14 amino acids. CDR1 and CDR2 from the germline V gene are SGHAT and FQNNGV. The CDR3 region has the DNA TGTGCCAGCAGCCGGACTAGCGGGGACAATGAGCAGTTCTTC. Its translation is CASSRTSGDNEQFF.

Remarks on this clone: One end of the junction varies from germline; a read error may be responsible. The rearrangement links TRBV27 to TRBJ1-2, with D possibly TRBD1 on 6 matching bases. CDR1 is MNHEY and CDR2 is SMNVEV in the germline V gene (reference sequence). CDR3 length: 14 residues. CDR3 sequence (DNA): TGTGCCAGCAGTTTTGAAGGACAGAAGCAGAACTTTTTATTC. Encoded protein: CASSFEGQKQNFLF.

This rearrangement joins TRBV2 to TRBJ1-4; 8 bases fit TRBD1. The CDR3 consists of 13 residues. The J segment lost 10 bases and the V segment lost 7 bases, leaving 8 bases of the junction unmatched. CDR1 is SNHLY and CDR2 is FYNNEI in the germline V gene. The CDR3 sequence: CASKGQGYGKLFF. CDR3 nucleotide sequence: TGTGCCAGCAAAGGACAGGGTTACGGAAAACTGTTTTTT. Combining the CDR3 with reference TRBV2 and TRBJ1-4 gives the whole variable domain EPEVTQTPSHQVTQMGQEVILRCVPISNHLYFYWYRQILGQKVEFLVSFYNNEISEKSEIFDDQFSVERPDGSNFTLKIRSTKLEDSAMYFCASKGQGYGKLFFGSGTQLSVL.

In this sample, this clone turned up once. V gene TRBV6-1 combines with J gene TRBJ1-1, with unresolved D. This CDR3 contains 14 residues. V was cut by 0 bases and J by 2 bases, with 7 bases left in between. Germline V gene sequence: CDR1 MNHNS, CDR2 SASEGT. CDR3 protein: CASSEAQVNTEAFF. Here the CDR3 DNA reads TGTGCCAGCAGTGAAGCGCAGGTTAACACTGAAGCTTTCTTT.

The chain carries TRBV18 and TRBJ1-1, with D unclear. The CDR3 extends over 16 amino acids. Germline V gene lookup returns CDR1 KGHSH and CDR2 LQKENI. V lost 3 bases and J lost 11, with 25 bases in between. CDR3 nucleotide sequence: TGTGCCAGCTCACCTCCGAGCCGTGAGGGCCGGGATGGGGCTTTCTTT. This translates into CASSPPSREGRDGAFF. Variable domain in full (rest from reference TRBV18 and TRBJ1-1): NAGVMQNPRHLVRRRGQEARLRCSPMKGHSHVYWYRQLPEEGLKFMVYLQKENIIDESGMPKERFSAEFPKEGPSILRIQQVVRGDSAAYFCASSPPSREGRDGAFFGQGTRLTVV.

This sequence joins TRBV18 and TRBJ1-2; D might be TRBD1 (6 bases). From germline, CDR1 is KGHSH and CDR2 LQKENI. The CDR3 runs 14 residues. Trimming left V 6 bases short and J 4 bases short, with 15 bases between. CDR3 coding DNA: TGTGCCAGCTCCCACGACAGGCCCTCCTATGGCTACACCTTC. Encoded protein: CASSHDRPSYGYTF.

This clone was counted a few times. The chain links TRBV5-1 to TRBJ1-2; TRBD1 might be the D (5 bases). Germline V gene lookup returns CDR1 SGHRS and CDR2 YFSETQ. CDR3 length equals 15 residues. Trimming shortened V by 0 bases and J by 1 base, and 10 bases separated the two germline ends. The CDR3 DNA reads as TGCGCCAGCAGCTTGGATCCGGGGGATAACTATGGCTACACCTTC. The encoded protein is CASSLDPGDNYGYTF.

The chain employs TRBV2 and TRBJ1-1, with TRBD1 matching 7 bases. Unmatched junction bases numbered 6, after V lost 6 bases and J lost 5 bases. The CDR3 is made up of 13 amino acids. The V gene's germline CDR1 is SNHLY and CDR2 FYNNEI. The CDR3 region is CASSADRWTEAFF. The CDR3 DNA follows: TGTGCCAGCAGCGCGGACAGGTGGACTGAAGCTTTCTTT.

V usage is TRBV29-1 and J usage is TRBJ1-1; 9 nucleotides align to TRBD1. After removal of 7 bases from V and 4 bases from J, the junction contained 7 bases not matched to a gene. The CDR3 runs 13 residues. The germline V gene encodes CDR1 SQVTM and CDR2 ANQGSEA. CDR3 in amino acids: CSGIRQGGTEAFF. The DNA of the CDR3 is TGCAGCGGGATCCGACAGGGGGGCACTGAAGCTTTCTTT.

In its sample, this clone was seen once. The rearrangement links TRBV5-1 to TRBJ2-3; 11 bases fit TRBD1. This CDR3 is built from 16 residues. The trim removed 5 bases at V and 4 bases at J, leaving 9 bases unmatched. CDR1 and CDR2 (germline): SGHRS, YFSETQ. The CDR3, as DNA: TGCGCCAGCAGACCCAGGACAGGGGGCAATGCAGATACGCAGTATTTT. Translation gives CASRPRTGGNADTQYF. The full variable domain, rest sourced from reference TRBV5-1 and TRBJ2-3, is KAGVTQTPRYLIKTRGQQVTLSCSPISGHRSVSWYQQTPGQGLQFLFEYFSETQRNKGNFPGRFSGRQFSNSRSEMNVSTLELGDSALYLCASRPRTGGNADTQYFGPGTRLTVL.

This clone appeared a few times. The V call is TRBV2, the J call TRBJ2-7; D may be TRBD1 (5 bases). The germline V gene has CDR1 SNHLY and CDR2 FYNNEI. The CDR3 sequence is 12 residues long. Trimming stripped 3 bases from V and 5 bases from J, with 8 bases between. For the CDR3, the DNA is TGTGCCAGCAGTGACCAAGGGGACGAGCAGTACTTC. Its translation: CASSDQGDEQYF.

This chain uses TRBV5-1 with TRBJ2-2; 7 nucleotides agree with TRBD2. V gave up 0 bases and J gave up 7 bases; unmatched junction bases: 12. Germline V gives CDR1 SGHRS, CDR2 YFSETQ. CDR3 length: 17 residues. CDR3 sequence reads: CASSLAPSGVSGGELFF. The CDR3 region has the DNA TGCGCCAGCAGCTTGGCTCCTAGCGGTGTGAGCGGCGGGGAGCTGTTTTTT.

The chain is built from TRBV30 and TRBJ2-5; 10 bases are shared with TRBD2. The CDR3 consists of 16 residues. After removal of 2 bases from V and 1 base from J, the junction contained 7 bases not matched to a gene. From germline, CDR1 is GTSNPN and CDR2 SVGIG (reference sequence). The chain's CDR3 is CAWSRGTSGTQETQYF. In nucleotides, the CDR3 is TGTGCCTGGAGTAGAGGAACTAGCGGGACCCAAGAGACCCAGTACTTC.

For the CDR3, the DNA is TGTGCCAGCAGCTCCTTAGGAGGCCTAGGCGCTGAAGCTTTCTTT. Translated: CASSSLGGLGAEAFF. The chain uses TRBV28 and TRBJ1-1, with D hard to call. The V gene's germline CDR1 is MDHEN and CDR2 SYDVKM. V was trimmed by 6 bases and J by 6 bases, leaving 20 bases between them. The CDR3 loop spans 15 amino acids.

The gene calls are TRBV11-2 and TRBJ2-5, with D unresolved. Germline V CDR1 and CDR2: SGHAT, FQNNGV. Trimming stripped 0 bases from V and 4 bases from J, with 18 bases between. The CDR3 is 17 amino acids. DNA of the CDR3: TGTGCCAGCAGCTTAGATCAGTGGGCCACTGGGCCAGAGACCCAGTACTTC. This encodes CASSLDQWATGPETQYF.

The V and J genes are TRBV30 and TRBJ2-1, with D tentatively TRBD1 (6 bases). V gave up 3 bases and J gave up 2 bases, with 14 bases separating them. Germline CDR1 GTSNPN, CDR2 SVGIG (reference sequence). This CDR3 contains 15 residues. As DNA, the CDR3 is TGTGCCTGGAGGCTGGACAGCACGCCCTACAATGAGCAGTTCTTC. Translating gives CAWRLDSTPYNEQFF.

The CDR3 nucleotides read TGTGCCAGCAGTTTACTGGCGGGGGCCGCCGGAGATACGCAGTATTTT. Amino acid sequence: CASSLLAGAAGDTQYF. The chain uses TRBV27 and TRBJ2-3; perhaps TRBD2 as D (7 bases). Trimming removed 2 bases at V and 5 bases at J, with 17 bases between. Germline-derived CDR1 and CDR2 are MNHEY and SMNVEV (reference sequence). CDR3 length: 16 amino acids.

V and J are TRBV4-1 and TRBJ2-1, with a weak D call TRBD1 (5 bases). The length of the CDR3 is 17 residues. Germline assignment: CDR1 MGHRA and CDR2 YSYEKL. Trimming took off 3 bases at V and 0 bases at J, with 15 bases between the two ends. The CDR3 is CASSQSFRDSSYNEQFF. As DNA, the CDR3 is TGCGCCAGCAGCCAGAGCTTCAGGGATAGCTCCTACAATGAGCAGTTCTTC.

This rearrangement joins TRBV7-2 to TRBJ1-2, with 7 positions matching TRBD1. Germline V CDR1 and CDR2: SGHTA, FQGNSA. V lost 4 bases to trimming and J lost 3 bases; unmatched junction nucleotides: 5. The CDR3 extends over 14 amino acids. CDR3 nucleotide sequence: TGTGCCAGCAGCTCGTCAGGGGGGTACTATGGCTACACCTTC. This codes for CASSSSGGYYGYTF.

This clone was detected many times. The CDR3, as DNA: TGCGCCAGCAGCGACGGACAGGAGGGTTCCTACGAGCAGTACTTC. This translates into CASSDGQEGSYEQYF. J is TRBJ2-7 and V is TRBV5-1, with D possibly matching TRBD1 (7 bases). Trimming took 4 bases from V and 1 from J, leaving 15 bases between them. CDR3 length: 15 amino acids. Germline V gene sequence: CDR1 SGHRS, CDR2 YFSETQ.

CDR3 DNA sequence: TGTGCCAGCAGCGTGGGACGGGCGGGGAGTTACAATGAGCAGTTCTTC. This codes for CASSVGRAGSYNEQFF. This rearrangement joins TRBV2 to TRBJ2-1, with a possible D match to TRBD2 (6 bases). In germline, CDR1 is SNHLY, CDR2 FYNNEI. Deletions cut 6 bases from V and 4 bases from J, with 19 bases between. CDR3 length equals 16 residues.

The rearrangement links TRBV19 to TRBJ1-2, with D possibly matching TRBD1 (5 bases). Germline V lookup: CDR1 LNHDA, CDR2 SQIVND (reference sequence). This CDR3 region has 15 residues. Trimming pared 6 bases from V and 0 bases from J, leaving 14 bases between. The chain's CDR3 is CASRSGLHPNYGYTF. Here the CDR3 DNA reads TGTGCCAGTAGGTCGGGACTGCACCCTAACTATGGCTACACCTTC.